This T cell receptor beta chain came from a study of CD8 T cells in Susac syndrome. Overall study findings and caveats: The study conceded that relatively few individuals underwent its TCR sequencing and HLA analysis.

As for this clonotype: The antigen remains undetermined.

CDR3 length: 17 residues. CDR1 and CDR2 from the germline V gene are DFQATT and SNEGSKA (reference sequence). The ends lost 5 bases at V and 1 base at J; junction bases unmatched: 9. Sequencing of TCR beta drew on CD8+ and CD4+ T cells from blood. Random hexamers primed reverse transcription of about 0.5 to 1 ug RNA. The method of amplification for TCR beta CDR3 was immunoSEQ multiplex PCR, covering 54 Vbeta and 13 Jbeta. TCRdb called the immunoSEQ multiplex PCR reads again in MiXCR, with one record for every CDR3 protein. This sample yields some 250,000 distinct CDR3 sequences, of which 90% to 96% are seen a single time; 0.095% to 0.12% belongs to the top ten.

The source material was CD4+ T cells from PBMCs. The V gene is TRBV20-1, the J gene TRBJ2-6; 9 bases are a match to TRBD1. The sequence was obtained from a human donor with Susac syndrome. The CDR3 sequence: CSAPGQGEVSGANVLTF. As DNA, the CDR3 is TGCAGTGCTCCGGGACAGGGTGAAGTATCTGGGGCCAACGTCCTGACTTTC.